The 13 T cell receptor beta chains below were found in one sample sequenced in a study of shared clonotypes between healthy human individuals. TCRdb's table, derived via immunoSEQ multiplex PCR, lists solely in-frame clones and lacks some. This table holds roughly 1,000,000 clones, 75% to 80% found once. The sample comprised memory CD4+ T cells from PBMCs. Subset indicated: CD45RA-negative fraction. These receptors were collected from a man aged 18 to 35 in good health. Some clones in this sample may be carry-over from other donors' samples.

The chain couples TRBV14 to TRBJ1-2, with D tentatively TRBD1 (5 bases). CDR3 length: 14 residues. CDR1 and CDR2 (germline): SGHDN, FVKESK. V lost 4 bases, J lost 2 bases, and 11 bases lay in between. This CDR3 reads CASSPPGQNYGYTF. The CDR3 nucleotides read TGTGCCAGCAGCCCCCCTGGACAAAACTATGGCTACACCTTC. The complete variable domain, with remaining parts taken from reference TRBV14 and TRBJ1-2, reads EAGVTQFPSHSVIEKGQTVTLRCDPISGHDNLYWYRRVMGKEIKFLLHFVKESKQDESGMPNNRFLAERTGGTYSTLKVQPAELEDSGVYFCASSPPGQNYGYTFGSGTRLTVV.

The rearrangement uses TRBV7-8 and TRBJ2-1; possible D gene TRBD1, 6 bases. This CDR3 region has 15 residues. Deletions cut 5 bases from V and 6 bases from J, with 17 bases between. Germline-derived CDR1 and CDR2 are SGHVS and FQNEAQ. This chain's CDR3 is CASSHSRRGRNEQFF. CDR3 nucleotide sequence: TGTGCCAGCAGCCATTCGCGCAGGGGACGCAATGAGCAGTTCTTC. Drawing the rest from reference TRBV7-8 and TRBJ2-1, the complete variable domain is GAGVSQSPRYKVAKRGQDVALRCDPISGHVSLFWYQQALGQGPEFLTYFQNEAQLDKSGLPSDRFFAERPEGSVSTLKIQRTQQEDSAVYLCASSHSRRGRNEQFFGPGTRLTVL.

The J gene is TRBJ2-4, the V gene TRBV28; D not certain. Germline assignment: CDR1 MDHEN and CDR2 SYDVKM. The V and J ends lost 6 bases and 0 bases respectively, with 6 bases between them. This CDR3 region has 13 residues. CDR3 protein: CASRVIAKNIQYF. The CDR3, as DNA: TGTGCCAGCAGGGTAATAGCCAAAAACATTCAGTACTTC.

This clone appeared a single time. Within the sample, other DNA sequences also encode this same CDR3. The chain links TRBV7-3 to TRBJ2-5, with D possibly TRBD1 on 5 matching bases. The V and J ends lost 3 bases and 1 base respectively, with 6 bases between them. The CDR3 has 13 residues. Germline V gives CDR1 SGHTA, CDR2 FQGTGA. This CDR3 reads CASSFRAQETQYF. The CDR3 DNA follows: TGTGCCAGCAGCTTCAGGGCCCAAGAGACCCAGTACTTC. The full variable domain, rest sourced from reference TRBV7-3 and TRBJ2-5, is GAGVSQTPSNKVTEKGKYVELRCDPISGHTALYWYRQSLGQGPEFLIYFQGTGAADDSGLPNDRFFAVRPEGSVSTLKIQRTERGDSAVYLCASSFRAQETQYFGPGTRLLVL.

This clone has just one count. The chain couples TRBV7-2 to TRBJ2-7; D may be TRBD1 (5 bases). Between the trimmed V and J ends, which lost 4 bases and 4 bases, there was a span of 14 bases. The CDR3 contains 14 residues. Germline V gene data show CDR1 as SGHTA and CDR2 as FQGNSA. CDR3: CASSYASQAYEQYF. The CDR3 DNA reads TGTGCCAGCAGCTATGCGTCACAGGCTTACGAGCAGTACTTC.

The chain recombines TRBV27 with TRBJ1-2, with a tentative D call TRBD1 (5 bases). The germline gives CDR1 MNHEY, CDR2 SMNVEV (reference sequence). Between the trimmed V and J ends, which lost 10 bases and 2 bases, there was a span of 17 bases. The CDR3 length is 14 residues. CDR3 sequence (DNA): TGTGCCACCAGCCGGGACGGAGAAAACTATGGCTACACCTTC. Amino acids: CATSRDGENYGYTF.

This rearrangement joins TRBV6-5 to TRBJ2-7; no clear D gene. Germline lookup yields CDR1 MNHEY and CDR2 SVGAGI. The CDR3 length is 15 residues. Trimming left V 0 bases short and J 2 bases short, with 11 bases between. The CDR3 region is CASSYSPLGPYEQYF. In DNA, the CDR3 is TGTGCCAGCAGTTACTCGCCCCTAGGCCCCTACGAGCAGTACTTC.

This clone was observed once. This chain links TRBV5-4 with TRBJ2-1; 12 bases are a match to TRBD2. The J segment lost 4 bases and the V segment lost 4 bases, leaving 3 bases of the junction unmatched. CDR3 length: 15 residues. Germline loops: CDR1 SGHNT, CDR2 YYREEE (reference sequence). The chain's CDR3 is CASSAGTSGYNEQFF. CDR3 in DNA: TGTGCCAGCAGCGCCGGGACTAGCGGGTACAATGAGCAGTTCTTC.

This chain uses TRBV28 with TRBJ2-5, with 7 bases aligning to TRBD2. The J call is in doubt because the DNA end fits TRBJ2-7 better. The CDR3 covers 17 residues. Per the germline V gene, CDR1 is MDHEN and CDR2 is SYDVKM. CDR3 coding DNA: TGTGCCAGCCCCCCCTCCTCGAGGCGGGAGAAAGGGTACGAGCAGTACTTC. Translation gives CASPPSSRREKGYEQYF.

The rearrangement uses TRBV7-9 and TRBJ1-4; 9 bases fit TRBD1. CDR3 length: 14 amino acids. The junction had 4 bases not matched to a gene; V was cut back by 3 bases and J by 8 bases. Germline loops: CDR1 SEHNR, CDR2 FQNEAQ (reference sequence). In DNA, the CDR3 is TGTGCCAGCAGCTTCCGACAGGGGGACGAAAAACTGTTTTTT. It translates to CASSFRQGDEKLFF.

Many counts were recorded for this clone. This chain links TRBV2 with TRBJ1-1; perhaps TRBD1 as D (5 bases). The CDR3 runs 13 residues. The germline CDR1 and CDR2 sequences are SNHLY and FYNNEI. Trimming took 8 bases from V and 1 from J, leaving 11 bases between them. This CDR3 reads CASDLGGNTEAFF. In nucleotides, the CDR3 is TGTGCCAGCGACCTTGGGGGGAACACTGAAGCTTTCTTT.

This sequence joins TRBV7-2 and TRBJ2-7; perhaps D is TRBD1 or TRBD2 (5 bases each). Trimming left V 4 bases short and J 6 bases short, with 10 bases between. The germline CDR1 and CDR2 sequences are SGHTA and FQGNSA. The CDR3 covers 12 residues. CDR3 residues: CASSSGAVEQYF. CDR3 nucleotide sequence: TGTGCCAGCAGCTCCGGGGCGGTCGAGCAGTACTTC. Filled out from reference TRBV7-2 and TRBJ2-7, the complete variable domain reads GAGVSQSPSNKVTEKGKDVELRCDPISGHTALYWYRQSLGQGLEFLIYFQGNSAPDKSGLPSDRFSAERTGGSVSTLTIQRTQQEDSAVYLCASSSGAVEQYFGPGTRLTVT.

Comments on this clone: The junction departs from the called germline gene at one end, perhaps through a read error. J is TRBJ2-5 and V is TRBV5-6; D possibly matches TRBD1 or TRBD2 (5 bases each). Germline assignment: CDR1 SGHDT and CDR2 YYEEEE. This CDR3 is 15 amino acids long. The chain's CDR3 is CASSLLGTSQETQHF. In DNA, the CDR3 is TGTGCCAGCAGCTTGCTGGGGACCTCCCAAGAGACCCAGCACTTC.